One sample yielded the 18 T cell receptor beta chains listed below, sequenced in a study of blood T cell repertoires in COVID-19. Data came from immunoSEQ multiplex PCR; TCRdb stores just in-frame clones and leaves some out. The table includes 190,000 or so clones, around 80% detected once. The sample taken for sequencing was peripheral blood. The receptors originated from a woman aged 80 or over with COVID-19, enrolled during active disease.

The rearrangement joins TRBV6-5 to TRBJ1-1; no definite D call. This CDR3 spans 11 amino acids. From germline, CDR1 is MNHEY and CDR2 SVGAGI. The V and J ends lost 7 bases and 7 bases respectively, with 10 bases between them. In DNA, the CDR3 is TGTGCCAGCATATCAGTTGATGAAGCTTTCTTT. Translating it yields CASISVDEAFF.

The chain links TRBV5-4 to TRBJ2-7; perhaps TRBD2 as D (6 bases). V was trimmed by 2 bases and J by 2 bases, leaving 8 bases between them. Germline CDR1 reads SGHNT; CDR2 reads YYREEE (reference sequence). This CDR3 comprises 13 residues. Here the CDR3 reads CASSFGGTYEQYF. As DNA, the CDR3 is TGTGCCAGCAGCTTTGGGGGGACCTACGAGCAGTACTTC.

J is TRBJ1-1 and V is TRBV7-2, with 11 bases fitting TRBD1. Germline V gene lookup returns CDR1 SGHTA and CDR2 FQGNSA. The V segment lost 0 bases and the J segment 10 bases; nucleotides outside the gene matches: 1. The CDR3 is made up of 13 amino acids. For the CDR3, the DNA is TGTGCCAGCAGCTTAGCCGGACAGGGGGCAGCTTTCTTT. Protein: CASSLAGQGAAFF.

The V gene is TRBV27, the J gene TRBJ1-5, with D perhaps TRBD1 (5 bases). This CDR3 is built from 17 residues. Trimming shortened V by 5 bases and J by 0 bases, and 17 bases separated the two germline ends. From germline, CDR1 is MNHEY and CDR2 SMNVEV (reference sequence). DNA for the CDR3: TGTGCCAGCAGTCCCAATACGGGACTCAATAGCAATCAGCCCCAGCATTTT. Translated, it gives CASSPNTGLNSNQPQHF.

This CDR3 reads CASSLGRDRRDTIYF. CDR3 coding DNA: TGTGCCAGCAGCTTAGGCAGGGACAGGCGGGACACCATATATTTT. The J gene is TRBJ1-3, the V gene TRBV11-2; 8 bases align to TRBD1. The J segment lost 8 bases and the V segment lost 1 base, leaving 7 bases of the junction unmatched. CDR3 length: 15 amino acids. Germline V CDR1 and CDR2: SGHAT, FQNNGV.

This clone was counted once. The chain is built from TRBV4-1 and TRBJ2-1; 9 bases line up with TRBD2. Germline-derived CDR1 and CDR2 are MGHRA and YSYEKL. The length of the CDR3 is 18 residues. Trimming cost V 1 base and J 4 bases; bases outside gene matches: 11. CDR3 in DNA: TGCGCCAGCAGCCAAGCAACGCGCGGGAGGGCCCGGTACAATGAGCAGTTCTTC. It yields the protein CASSQATRGRARYNEQFF.

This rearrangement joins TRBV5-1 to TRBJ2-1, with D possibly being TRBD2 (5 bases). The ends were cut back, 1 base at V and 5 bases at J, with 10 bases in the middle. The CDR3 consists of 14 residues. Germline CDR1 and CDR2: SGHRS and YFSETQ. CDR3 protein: CASSLLSGNNEQFF. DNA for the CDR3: TGCGCCAGCAGCTTGTTGTCCGGGAACAATGAGCAGTTCTTC.

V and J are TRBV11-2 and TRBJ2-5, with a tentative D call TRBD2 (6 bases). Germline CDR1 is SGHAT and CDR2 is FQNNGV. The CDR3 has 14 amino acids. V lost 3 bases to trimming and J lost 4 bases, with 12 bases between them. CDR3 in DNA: TGTGCCAGCAGCTTGTCGGGAGTGGGAGAGACCCAGTACTTC. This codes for CASSLSGVGETQYF.

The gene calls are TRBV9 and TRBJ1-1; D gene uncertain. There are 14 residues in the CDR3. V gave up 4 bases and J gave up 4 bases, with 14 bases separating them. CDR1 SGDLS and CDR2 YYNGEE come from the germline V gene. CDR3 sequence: CASSSVSEATEAFF. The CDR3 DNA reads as TGTGCCAGCAGCTCAGTTTCGGAGGCCACTGAAGCTTTCTTT.

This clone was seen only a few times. The CDR3 DNA reads TGTGCCAGCAGTCGAGGGACTAGCTCAGAGACCCAGTACTTC. This translates into CASSRGTSSETQYF. The gene calls are TRBV6-6 and TRBJ2-5, with 9 positions matching TRBD2. From germline, CDR1 is MNHNY and CDR2 SVGAGI (reference sequence). The CDR3 runs to 14 residues. J gave up 4 bases and V 5 bases, and 5 bases lay outside the gene matches.

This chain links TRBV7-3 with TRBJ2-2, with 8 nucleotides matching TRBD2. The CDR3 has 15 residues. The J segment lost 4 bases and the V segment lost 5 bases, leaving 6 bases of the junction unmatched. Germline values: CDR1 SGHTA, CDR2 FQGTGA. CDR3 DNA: TGTGCCAGCAGCCCGGGACTAGTTCGCACCGGGGAGCTGTTTTTT. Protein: CASSPGLVRTGELFF.

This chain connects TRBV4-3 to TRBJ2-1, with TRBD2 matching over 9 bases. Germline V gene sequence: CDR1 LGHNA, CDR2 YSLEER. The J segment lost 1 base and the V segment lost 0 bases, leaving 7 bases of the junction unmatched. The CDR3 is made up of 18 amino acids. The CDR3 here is CASSQDLGGGVSYNEQFF. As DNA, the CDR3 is TGCGCCAGCAGCCAAGATTTAGGCGGGGGGGTGTCCTACAATGAGCAGTTCTTC.

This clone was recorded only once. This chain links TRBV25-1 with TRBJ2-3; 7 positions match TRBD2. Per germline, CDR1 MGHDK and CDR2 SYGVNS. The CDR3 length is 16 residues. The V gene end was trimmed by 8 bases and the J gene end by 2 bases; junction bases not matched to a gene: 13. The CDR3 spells CASEVSGRGNTDTQYF. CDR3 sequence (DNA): TGTGCCAGCGAAGTGAGCGGGCGGGGGAACACAGATACGCAGTATTTT.

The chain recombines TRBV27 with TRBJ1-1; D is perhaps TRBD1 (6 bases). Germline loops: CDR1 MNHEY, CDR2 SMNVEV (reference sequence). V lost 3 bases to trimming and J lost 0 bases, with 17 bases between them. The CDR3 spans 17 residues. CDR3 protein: CASSFIRGNWMNTEAFF. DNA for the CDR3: TGTGCCAGCAGTTTTATCAGGGGCAATTGGATGAACACTGAAGCTTTCTTT.

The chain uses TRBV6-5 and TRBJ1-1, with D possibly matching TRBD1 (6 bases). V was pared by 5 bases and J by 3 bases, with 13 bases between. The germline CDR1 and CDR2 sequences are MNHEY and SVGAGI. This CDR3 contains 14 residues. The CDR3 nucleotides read TGTGCCAGCAGTACCCTAGGGGGGGACACTGAAGCTTTCTTT. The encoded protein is CASSTLGGDTEAFF.

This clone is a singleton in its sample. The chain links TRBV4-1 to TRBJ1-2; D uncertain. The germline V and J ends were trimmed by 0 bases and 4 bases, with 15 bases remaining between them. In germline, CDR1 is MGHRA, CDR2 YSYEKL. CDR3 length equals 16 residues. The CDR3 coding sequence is TGCGCCAGCAGCCAAGATCCGGCAGGAACGACCTATGGCTACACCTTC. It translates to CASSQDPAGTTYGYTF.

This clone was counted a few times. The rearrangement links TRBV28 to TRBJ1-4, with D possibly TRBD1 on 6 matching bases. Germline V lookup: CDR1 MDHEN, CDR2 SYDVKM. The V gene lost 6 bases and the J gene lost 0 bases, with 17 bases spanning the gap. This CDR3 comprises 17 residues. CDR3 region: CASSSPLGAATNEKLFF. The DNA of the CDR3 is TGTGCCAGCAGCAGTCCTCTGGGGGCGGCAACTAATGAAAAACTGTTTTTT.

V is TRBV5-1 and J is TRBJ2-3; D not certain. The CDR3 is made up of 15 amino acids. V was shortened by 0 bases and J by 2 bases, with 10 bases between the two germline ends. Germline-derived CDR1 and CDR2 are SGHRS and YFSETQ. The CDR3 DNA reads TGCGCCAGCAGCTTGGCAGGATGGATCACAGATACGCAGTATTTT. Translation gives CASSLAGWITDTQYF.